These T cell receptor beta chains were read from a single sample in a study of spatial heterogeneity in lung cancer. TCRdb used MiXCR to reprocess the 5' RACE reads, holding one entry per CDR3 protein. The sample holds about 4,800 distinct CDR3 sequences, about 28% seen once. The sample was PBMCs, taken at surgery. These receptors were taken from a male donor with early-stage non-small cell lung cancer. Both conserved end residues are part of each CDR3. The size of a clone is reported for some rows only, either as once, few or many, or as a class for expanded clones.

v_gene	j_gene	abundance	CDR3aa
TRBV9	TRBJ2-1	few	CASSVREENEQFF
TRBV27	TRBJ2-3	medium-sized	CASTPTDTQYF
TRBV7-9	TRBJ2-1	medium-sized	CASSPGYNEQFF
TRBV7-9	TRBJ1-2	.	CASSLAGQEGYTF
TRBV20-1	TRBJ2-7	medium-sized	CSAQTSGRQTYEQYF
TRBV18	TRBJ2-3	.	CASSPPGPRSTDTQYF
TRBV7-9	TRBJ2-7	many	CASSAREDRGSYEQYF
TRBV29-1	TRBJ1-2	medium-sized	CSVGPQGVTPWGYTF
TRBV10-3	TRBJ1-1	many	CAISEHLNTEAFF
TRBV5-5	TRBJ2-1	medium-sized	CASSQPTGAEEQFF
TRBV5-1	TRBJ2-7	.	CASSFGGGAYEQYF
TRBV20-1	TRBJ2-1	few	CSAEGTSGEQFF
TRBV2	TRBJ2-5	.	CASSPELQETQYF
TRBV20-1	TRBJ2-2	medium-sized	CSAYSGRELFF
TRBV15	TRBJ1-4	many	CATSRVGQFGISTNEKLFF
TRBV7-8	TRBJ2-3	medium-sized	CASSLRIGYSTDTQYF
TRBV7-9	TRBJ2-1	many	CASGTGVTYNEQFF
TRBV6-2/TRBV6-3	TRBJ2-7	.	CASSYSRGGGLDEQYF
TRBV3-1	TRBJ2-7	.	CASSQTEGYSYEQYF
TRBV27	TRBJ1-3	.	CASSFSGSGNTIYF
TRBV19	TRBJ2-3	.	CASSISGGTDTQYF
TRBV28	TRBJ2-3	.	CASSLTGGPTDTQYF
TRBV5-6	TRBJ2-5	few	CASSFIRGRETQYF
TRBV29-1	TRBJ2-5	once	CSALIGTNHQETQYF
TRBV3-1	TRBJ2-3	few	CASSPDWNALDTQYF
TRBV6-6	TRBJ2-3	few	CASSYSGSTSADTQYF
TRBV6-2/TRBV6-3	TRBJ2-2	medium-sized	CASSPSYDTGELFF
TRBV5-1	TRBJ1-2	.	CASSNGQGGHGYTF
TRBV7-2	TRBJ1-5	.	CASVEGPSGQPQHF
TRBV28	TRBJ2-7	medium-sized	CASSLSAGIAYEQYF
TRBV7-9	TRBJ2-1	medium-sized	CASSLSSNEQFF
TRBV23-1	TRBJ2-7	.	CASSQSHPYRDTSSYEQYF
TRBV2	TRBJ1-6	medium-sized	CASRRVSDSPLHF
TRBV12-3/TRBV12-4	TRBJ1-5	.	CASSFSGNQPQHF
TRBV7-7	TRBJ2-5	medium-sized	CASSLGGQETQYF
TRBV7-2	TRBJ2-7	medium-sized	CASSLQGTPYEQYF
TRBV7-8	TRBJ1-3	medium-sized	CASSLNRVGNTIYF
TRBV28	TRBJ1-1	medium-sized	CAAGTGTGSWTEAFF
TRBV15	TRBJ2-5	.	CATSSRGRVVGTQYF
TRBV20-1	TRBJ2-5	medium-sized	CSAREQGRQETQYF
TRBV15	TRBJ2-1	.	CATSRDKGSSSYNEQFF
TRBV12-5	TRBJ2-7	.	CASGLAYGGTYEQYF